Listed below are T cell receptor beta chains from one sample, sequenced in a study of T cell responses to AZD1222 COVID-19 vaccine. Some clones are missing from TCRdb's copy, which holds only in-frame ones; the method was immunoSEQ multiplex PCR. The data show some 100,000 clones, 85% to 90% seen once. Sequenced here: peripheral blood, sampled 28 days after the second AZD1222 dose. Source of these receptors: an adult who received the AZD1222 COVID-19 vaccine. The CDR3 runs from the conserved cysteine through the conserved F or W. The order of the fields is J gene, D gene, V gene, clone size, CDR3 DNA, CDR3 protein. A D gene is named only where the DNA matches it firmly. Part of the rows lack a size; the others show once, few, many or a class for expanded clones.

j_gene: TRBJ2-3; d_gene: .; v_gene: TRBV4-3; abundance: .; CDR3nt: TGCGCCAGCAGCCAAGATCGCGACGGGGCAGATACGCAGTATTTT; CDR3aa: CASSQDRDGADTQYF
j_gene: TRBJ2-5; d_gene: .; v_gene: TRBV5-8; abundance: .; CDR3nt: TGTGCCAGCAATCGAGGCAGACAAGAGACCCAGTACTTC; CDR3aa: CASNRGRQETQYF
j_gene: TRBJ1-6; d_gene: TRBD1; v_gene: TRBV30; abundance: .; CDR3nt: TGTGCCTGGAGTGGTCCCCCGGGACGGGACAGAAATTCACCCCTCCACTTT; CDR3aa: CAWSGPPGRDRNSPLHF
j_gene: TRBJ1-5; d_gene: .; v_gene: TRBV27; abundance: .; CDR3nt: TGTGCCAGCAGACAAAAGTCCCTGGACACGAGGGAACCCCGGCCCCAGCATTTT; CDR3aa: CASRQKSLDTREPRPQHF
j_gene: TRBJ1-2; d_gene: .; v_gene: TRBV11-1; abundance: .; CDR3nt: TGTGCCAGCAGCTTCGCAGGGAGCGGCGGCTACACCTTC; CDR3aa: CASSFAGSGGYTF
j_gene: TRBJ1-5; d_gene: .; v_gene: TRBV12-2; abundance: .; CDR3nt: TGTGCAAGTCGCCCCTACTACCTCGGAGGGGGACCCTATAGCAATCAGCCCCAGCATTTT; CDR3aa: CASRPYYLGGGPYSNQPQHF
j_gene: TRBJ2-7; d_gene: .; v_gene: TRBV9; abundance: .; CDR3nt: TGTGCCAGCAGCGTAGGCCCAGGGTACGCCTCCGAGCAGTACTTC; CDR3aa: CASSVGPGYASEQYF
j_gene: TRBJ1-1; d_gene: .; v_gene: TRBV9; abundance: .; CDR3nt: TGTGCCAGCAGCGTCTTCTCCCTGAACACTGAAGCTTTCTTT; CDR3aa: CASSVFSLNTEAFF
j_gene: TRBJ2-3; d_gene: .; v_gene: TRBV12-5; abundance: .; CDR3nt: TGTGCTAGTGGTTCCCTCAGACATTCTAGCACAGATACGCAGTATTTT; CDR3aa: CASGSLRHSSTDTQYF
j_gene: TRBJ1-1; d_gene: .; v_gene: TRBV19; abundance: .; CDR3nt: TGTGCCAGTAGCCCCCCGGGGCGACAGAACACTGAAGCTTTCTTT; CDR3aa: CASSPPGRQNTEAFF
j_gene: TRBJ1-3; d_gene: .; v_gene: TRBV7-8; abundance: .; CDR3nt: TGTGCCAGCAGCTCCAGGGTAGGGGGGTCTGGAAACACCATATATTTT; CDR3aa: CASSSRVGGSGNTIYF
j_gene: TRBJ2-4; d_gene: .; v_gene: TRBV11-2; abundance: .; CDR3nt: TGTGCCAGCAGAAGGCCAGGTTTGCTAGCCAAAAACATTCAGTACTTC; CDR3aa: CASRRPGLLAKNIQYF
j_gene: TRBJ2-1; d_gene: .; v_gene: TRBV2; abundance: .; CDR3nt: TGTGCCAGCAACGGAGCGTTCCGAGAGCAGTTCTTC; CDR3aa: CASNGAFREQFF
j_gene: TRBJ1-1; d_gene: .; v_gene: TRBV6-5; abundance: .; CDR3nt: TGTGCCAGCAGTAGACACAAGAACACTGAAGCTTTCTTT; CDR3aa: CASSRHKNTEAFF
j_gene: TRBJ1-1; d_gene: TRBD1; v_gene: TRBV5-1; abundance: .; CDR3nt: TGCGCCAGCAGCGTGGACAGGGGCACTGAAGCTTTCTTT; CDR3aa: CASSVDRGTEAFF
j_gene: TRBJ1-2; d_gene: .; v_gene: TRBV12-3/TRBV12-4; abundance: .; CDR3nt: TGTGCCAGCAGTTTGGGCGAGAACTATGGCTACACCTTC; CDR3aa: CASSLGENYGYTF
j_gene: TRBJ1-1; d_gene: .; v_gene: TRBV28; abundance: .; CDR3nt: TGTGCCAGTTTTAATTCCGATCGGAAGAACACTGAAGCTTTCTTT; CDR3aa: CASFNSDRKNTEAFF
j_gene: TRBJ1-2; d_gene: TRBD1; v_gene: TRBV12-5; abundance: once; CDR3nt: TGTGCTAGTGGTTTGGGGACAGGGAGGGTTAAGGGCTACACCTTC; CDR3aa: CASGLGTGRVKGYTF
j_gene: TRBJ1-1; d_gene: .; v_gene: TRBV9; abundance: .; CDR3nt: TGTGCCAGCACCGCCGAGGGGCACATGAACACTGAAGCTTTCTTT; CDR3aa: CASTAEGHMNTEAFF
j_gene: TRBJ1-2; d_gene: TRBD1; v_gene: TRBV7-9; abundance: .; CDR3nt: TGTGCCAGCAGCTTAGGGACAGGGGTAACAGGCTACACCTTC; CDR3aa: CASSLGTGVTGYTF
j_gene: TRBJ2-2; d_gene: .; v_gene: TRBV24-1; abundance: .; CDR3nt: TGTGCCACCAGGGACCACAGGGTAATGGCCGGGGAGCTGTTTTTT; CDR3aa: CATRDHRVMAGELFF
j_gene: TRBJ2-3; d_gene: .; v_gene: TRBV5-1; abundance: .; CDR3nt: TGCGCCAGCAGCTTCGGACCGGGCACAGATACGCAGTATTTT; CDR3aa: CASSFGPGTDTQYF
j_gene: TRBJ1-5; d_gene: .; v_gene: TRBV19; abundance: once; CDR3nt: TGTGCCAGTAGTACCACAGGGAGCAGCAATCAGCCCCAGCATTTT; CDR3aa: CASSTTGSSNQPQHF
j_gene: TRBJ2-7; d_gene: .; v_gene: TRBV28; abundance: once; CDR3nt: TGTGCCAGCAGAGGACCAGGGGGGAGAGAGCAGTACTTC; CDR3aa: CASRGPGGREQYF
j_gene: TRBJ2-7; d_gene: .; v_gene: TRBV6-6; abundance: .; CDR3nt: TGTGCCAGGCATCCGGGGGGCCTCTCCTACGAGCAGTACTTC; CDR3aa: CARHPGGLSYEQYF
j_gene: TRBJ2-5; d_gene: TRBD2; v_gene: TRBV6-4; abundance: .; CDR3nt: TGTGCCAGCAGTCCTACTAGCGGGGGGCCCCTCGAGACCCAGTACTTC; CDR3aa: CASSPTSGGPLETQYF
j_gene: TRBJ1-1; d_gene: .; v_gene: TRBV4-1; abundance: .; CDR3nt: TGCGCCAGCAGCCAATTCCGCGGACTCGTCACTGAAGCTTTCTTT; CDR3aa: CASSQFRGLVTEAFF
j_gene: TRBJ1-2; d_gene: .; v_gene: TRBV27; abundance: .; CDR3nt: TGTGCCAGCAGTTCATCAGGGACCTCTGGCTACACCTTC; CDR3aa: CASSSSGTSGYTF
j_gene: TRBJ1-2; d_gene: TRBD1; v_gene: TRBV5-5; abundance: many; CDR3nt: TGTGCCAGCAGCATCGACAGGGGGGGAGGCTACACCTTC; CDR3aa: CASSIDRGGGYTF
j_gene: TRBJ2-6; d_gene: TRBD2; v_gene: TRBV24-1; abundance: .; CDR3nt: TGTGCCACCAGTGATACGCGGGAGAGGATATCTGGGGCCAACGTCCTGACTTTC; CDR3aa: CATSDTRERISGANVLTF
j_gene: TRBJ1-2; d_gene: TRBD1; v_gene: TRBV12-3/TRBV12-4; abundance: .; CDR3nt: TGTGCCAGCAGACAGCAGGGGGCTGGCTACACCTTC; CDR3aa: CASRQQGAGYTF
j_gene: TRBJ1-2; d_gene: .; v_gene: TRBV15; abundance: .; CDR3nt: TGTGCCACCAGCAGAGATCCCGGCGGAGCCTATGGCTACACCTTC; CDR3aa: CATSRDPGGAYGYTF
j_gene: TRBJ1-1; d_gene: .; v_gene: TRBV2; abundance: .; CDR3nt: TGTGCCAGCAGGATAGAGAACACTGAAGCTTTCTTT; CDR3aa: CASRIENTEAFF
j_gene: TRBJ1-2; d_gene: TRBD1; v_gene: TRBV28; abundance: .; CDR3nt: TGTGCCAGCAGCCAGGACAGGGTTGGGTATGGCTACACCTTC; CDR3aa: CASSQDRVGYGYTF
j_gene: TRBJ2-1; d_gene: TRBD2; v_gene: TRBV5-1; abundance: .; CDR3nt: TGCGCCAGCAGCTCCGGGACTAGCGGGAGTGATGAGCAGTTCTTC; CDR3aa: CASSSGTSGSDEQFF
j_gene: TRBJ1-5; d_gene: .; v_gene: TRBV27; abundance: .; CDR3nt: TGTGCCAGCAGTCCATCAGGTACTGATCAGCCCCAGCATTTT; CDR3aa: CASSPSGTDQPQHF
j_gene: TRBJ1-6; d_gene: .; v_gene: TRBV30; abundance: .; CDR3nt: TGTGCACAGACAGGATCTGGTGGGAATTCACCCCTCCACTTT; CDR3aa: CAQTGSGGNSPLHF
j_gene: TRBJ1-2; d_gene: .; v_gene: TRBV14; abundance: .; CDR3nt: TGTGCCAGCAGCCAACTTGGGAGAGGGGAAGGCTACACCTTC; CDR3aa: CASSQLGRGEGYTF
j_gene: TRBJ1-2; d_gene: .; v_gene: TRBV21-1; abundance: .; CDR3nt: TGTGCCAGCAGCAAAGCTCGGGGGCAAGAGATTTATGGCTACACCTTC; CDR3aa: CASSKARGQEIYGYTF
j_gene: TRBJ1-3; d_gene: .; v_gene: TRBV23-1; abundance: .; CDR3nt: TGCGCCAGCAGTCAACTACGGACTTATCTCTCTGGAAACACCATATATTTT; CDR3aa: CASSQLRTYLSGNTIYF
j_gene: TRBJ1-5; d_gene: TRBD1; v_gene: TRBV7-9; abundance: .; CDR3nt: TGTGCCAGCAGCCCGGAAGGGACAGGGGTGGGTAAAAGCAATCAGCCCCAGCATTTT; CDR3aa: CASSPEGTGVGKSNQPQHF
j_gene: TRBJ1-1; d_gene: TRBD1; v_gene: TRBV30; abundance: once; CDR3nt: TGTGCCTGGACCTTGCTCTCGGGACAGGTTATAGGCACTGAAGCTTTCTTT; CDR3aa: CAWTLLSGQVIGTEAFF